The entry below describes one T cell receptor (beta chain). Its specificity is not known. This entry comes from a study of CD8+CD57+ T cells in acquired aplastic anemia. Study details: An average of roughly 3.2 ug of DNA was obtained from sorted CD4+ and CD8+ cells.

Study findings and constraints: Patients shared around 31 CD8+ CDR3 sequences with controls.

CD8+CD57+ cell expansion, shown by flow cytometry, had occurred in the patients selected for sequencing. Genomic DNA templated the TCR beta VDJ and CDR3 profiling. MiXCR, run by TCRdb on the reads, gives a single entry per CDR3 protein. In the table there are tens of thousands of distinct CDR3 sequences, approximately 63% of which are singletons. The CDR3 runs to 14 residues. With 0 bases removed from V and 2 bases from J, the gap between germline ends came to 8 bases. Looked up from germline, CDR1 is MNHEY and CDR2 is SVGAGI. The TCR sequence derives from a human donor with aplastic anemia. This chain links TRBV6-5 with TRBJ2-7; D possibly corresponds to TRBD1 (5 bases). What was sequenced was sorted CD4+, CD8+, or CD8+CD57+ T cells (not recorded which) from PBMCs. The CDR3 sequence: CASSYSPGTYEQYF. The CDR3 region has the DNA TGTGCCAGCAGTTACTCTCCAGGGACCTACGAGCAGTACTTC.